These 20 T cell receptor beta chains were sequenced from one sample in a study of STAT5B mutations in CD4+ large granular lymphocyte leukemia. The data were produced by immunoSEQ multiplex PCR, yet TCRdb's version contains in-frame clones alone and is incomplete. The data contain 30,000 to 40,000 clones, roughly 65% of them singletons. The sequencing input was CD4+ T cells from blood buffy coats. These receptors were collected from a human donor in good health.

The rearrangement joins TRBV13 to TRBJ2-7; D uncertain. Trimming stripped 0 bases from V and 6 bases from J, with 6 bases between. The CDR3 sequence is 12 residues long. Germline CDR1 is PRHDT and CDR2 is FYEKMQ (reference sequence). Here the CDR3 DNA reads TGTGCCAGCAGCTTAGGCCGTTTCGAGCAGTACTTC. Translating it yields CASSLGRFEQYF.

CDR3 coding DNA: TGTGCCAGCAGCTTAGCGCCCAGCAGCAATCAGCCCCAGCATTTT. Its protein product is CASSLAPSSNQPQHF. V and J are TRBV7-2 and TRBJ1-5; D uncertain. The CDR3 runs to 15 residues. In germline, CDR1 is SGHTA, CDR2 FQGNSA. The V and J ends lost 0 bases and 1 base respectively, with 7 bases between them.

This clone was detected a few times. The chain links TRBV28 to TRBJ2-5; no reliable D call. Germline V CDR1 and CDR2: MDHEN, SYDVKM. The CDR3 covers 14 residues. The ends were cut back, 5 bases at V and 4 bases at J, with 14 bases in the middle. CDR3 in amino acids: CASSPGPLSETQYF. Here the CDR3 DNA reads TGTGCCAGCAGTCCCGGTCCCCTGTCAGAGACCCAGTACTTC.

This clone has just a few counts. This sequence joins TRBV7-2 and TRBJ2-7, with D uncertain. Germline-derived CDR1 and CDR2 are SGHTA and FQGNSA. This CDR3 has 15 residues. The germline V and J ends were trimmed by 0 bases and 4 bases, with 13 bases remaining between them. In DNA, the CDR3 is TGTGCCAGCAGCTTAGCGATGGTAGTAGGGTACGAGCAGTACTTC. It specifies CASSLAMVVGYEQYF. Full variable domain (rest looked up from reference TRBV7-2 and TRBJ2-7): GAGVSQSPSNKVTEKGKDVELRCDPISGHTALYWYRQSLGQGLEFLIYFQGNSAPDKSGLPSDRFSAERTGGSVSTLTIQRTQQEDSAVYLCASSLAMVVGYEQYFGPGTRLTVT.

A few counts support this clone. The rearrangement joins TRBV7-2 to TRBJ1-6; TRBD1 is a possible D gene (6 bases). This CDR3 comprises 16 residues. Germline V lookup: CDR1 SGHTA, CDR2 FQGNSA. V lost 5 bases to trimming and J lost 10 bases, with 21 bases between them. For the CDR3, the DNA is TGTGCCAGCAGCACTCGGGACACGCGGTTCCAGTCACCCCTCCACTTT. This gives the protein CASSTRDTRFQSPLHF.

The gene calls are TRBV6-5 and TRBJ1-1; possible D gene TRBD1, 5 bases. Deletions cut 6 bases from V and 4 bases from J, with 9 bases between. Germline values: CDR1 MNHEY, CDR2 SVGAGI. The CDR3 is 12 amino acids. The CDR3 bases are TGTGCCAGCAGCGGGGCGACCACTGAAGCTTTCTTT. Translating gives CASSGATTEAFF.

The chain recombines TRBV19 with TRBJ2-5; TRBD2 might be the D (6 bases). Germline CDR1 LNHDA, CDR2 SQIVND (reference sequence). The CDR3 has 13 amino acids. Trimming took off 3 bases at V and 5 bases at J, with 10 bases between the two ends. The CDR3 loop is CASSIGRVETQYF. In DNA, the CDR3 is TGTGCCAGTAGTATCGGGAGAGTGGAGACCCAGTACTTC. Supplemented by reference TRBV19 and TRBJ2-5, the full variable domain reads DGGITQSPKYLFRKEGQNVTLSCEQNLNHDAMYWYRQDPGQGLRLIYYSQIVNDFQKGDIAEGYSVSREKKESFPLTVTSAQKNPTAFYLCASSIGRVETQYFGPGTRLLVL.

This clone was counted a single time. The chain is built from TRBV6-5 and TRBJ2-6; D is possibly TRBD1 (5 bases). The CDR3 has 15 amino acids. The germline V gene encodes CDR1 MNHEY and CDR2 SVGAGI. Trimming stripped 5 bases from V and 1 base from J, with 9 bases between. The CDR3 region is CASSLQGSGANVLTF. The CDR3 nucleotides read TGTGCCAGCAGTCTGCAGGGATCTGGGGCCAACGTCCTGACTTTC.

This clone was detected only once. The rearrangement joins TRBV15 to TRBJ2-7, with D perhaps TRBD1 or TRBD2 (5 bases each). The CDR3 extends over 14 amino acids. Trimming took off 1 base at V and 3 bases at J, with 10 bases between the two ends. CDR1 is LNHNV, CDR2 YYDKDF, per germline (reference sequence). The CDR3 is CATSRAGRNYEQYF. The CDR3 nucleotides are TGTGCCACCAGCAGAGCGGGACGTAACTACGAGCAGTACTTC.

This chain joins TRBV5-4 and TRBJ2-6; 9 nucleotides agree with TRBD1. The CDR3 has 17 amino acids. In germline, CDR1 is SGHNT, CDR2 YYREEE (reference sequence). J was trimmed by 0 bases and V by 2 bases; bases with no gene match: 3. CDR3 coding DNA: TGTGCCAGCAGCTTCGAGACAGGGGGCTCTGGGGCCAACGTCCTGACTTTC. Translated: CASSFETGGSGANVLTF.

J is TRBJ2-3 and V is TRBV12-5; 7 nucleotides match TRBD1. The CDR3 has 13 residues. V lost 1 base, J lost 8 bases, and 3 bases stayed unmatched. Germline assignment: CDR1 LGHNT and CDR2 FRNRAP. This CDR3 is CASGLGDSFTQYF. The CDR3 DNA reads as TGTGCTAGTGGTTTGGGGGACAGTTTTACGCAGTATTTT.

The chain is built from TRBV5-1 and TRBJ1-1, with D tentatively TRBD1 (6 bases). This CDR3 is 14 amino acids long. Germline values: CDR1 SGHRS, CDR2 YFSETQ. Trimming removed 1 base from V and 4 bases from J, with 11 bases in between. CDR3 DNA: TGCGCCAGCAGCTTGCCCCTAGGGGGCACTGAAGCTTTCTTT. Protein: CASSLPLGGTEAFF.

This chain's CDR3 is CASSFHGGNYGYTF. The CDR3 coding sequence is TGTGCCAGCAGCTTCCATGGGGGGAACTATGGCTACACCTTC. This chain connects TRBV7-2 to TRBJ1-2; maybe TRBD1 (5 bases). In germline, CDR1 is SGHTA, CDR2 FQGNSA. The CDR3 contains 14 residues. V was cut by 3 bases and J by 2 bases, with 10 bases left in between.

The V call is TRBV28, the J call TRBJ1-2; D might be TRBD1 (5 bases). V shed 2 bases and J shed 4 bases, with 14 bases lying between them. Germline V gives CDR1 MDHEN, CDR2 SYDVKM. The CDR3 is made up of 15 amino acids. Here the CDR3 DNA reads TGTGCCAGCAGTTTAGTCGCCGGGGCCGCCTATGGCTACACCTTC. Protein product: CASSLVAGAAYGYTF.

V usage is TRBV6-5 and J usage is TRBJ1-4; D perhaps matches TRBD1 (6 bases). The germline gives CDR1 MNHEY, CDR2 SVGAGI. Trimming removed 0 bases at V and 8 bases at J, with 13 bases between. This CDR3 contains 15 residues. CDR3 amino acids: CASSYSRGAEEKLFF. The CDR3 DNA sequence: TGTGCCAGCAGTTACTCAAGGGGGGCAGAGGAAAAACTGTTTTTT.

The chain recombines TRBV15 with TRBJ2-3, with 11 bases matching TRBD1. This CDR3 has 16 amino acids. The germline gives CDR1 LNHNV, CDR2 YYDKDF (reference sequence). The J segment lost 2 bases and the V segment lost 1 base, leaving 2 bases of the junction unmatched. The CDR3 loop is CATSRGDRGYTDTQYF. The CDR3 DNA is TGTGCCACCAGCAGAGGGGACAGGGGGTACACAGATACGCAGTATTTT. Together with reference TRBV15 and TRBJ2-3, the CDR3 gives the full variable domain: DAMVIQNPRYQVTQFGKPVTLSCSQTLNHNVMYWYQQKSSQAPKLLFHYYDKDFNNEADTPDNFQSRRPNTSFCFLDIRSPGLGDTAMYLCATSRGDRGYTDTQYFGPGTRLTVL.

V is TRBV7-6 and J is TRBJ2-5, with D perhaps matching TRBD2 (5 bases). The V gene's germline CDR1 is SGHVS and CDR2 FNYEAQ. The CDR3 contains 12 residues. Trimming stripped 4 bases from V and 7 bases from J, with 10 bases between. In nucleotides, the CDR3 is TGTGCCAGCAGCTCACAAGAGGGGACCCAGTACTTC. This sequence encodes CASSSQEGTQYF.

The chain employs TRBV10-3 and TRBJ1-2; D remains ambiguous. CDR1 and CDR2 (germline): ENHRY, SYGVKD. V was pared by 6 bases and J by 4 bases, with 15 bases between. CDR3 size: 14 residues. CDR3 sequence: CAISEGTASYGYTF. The CDR3 DNA follows: TGTGCCATCAGCGAAGGCACAGCAAGCTATGGCTACACCTTC.

The chain is built from TRBV29-1 and TRBJ2-5; the D gene is possibly TRBD2 (6 bases). The V end lost 4 bases, the J end lost 0 bases, and 15 bases lay between the germline ends. Germline V gene lookup returns CDR1 SQVTM and CDR2 ANQGSEA. This CDR3 has 15 residues. The CDR3: CSVAKRAKYQETQYF. The DNA for the CDR3 is TGCAGCGTTGCCAAGCGGGCCAAGTACCAAGAGACCCAGTACTTC.

The chain carries TRBV7-2 and TRBJ2-2; D is unresolved. Germline CDR1 is SGHTA and CDR2 is FQGNSA. V was trimmed by 6 bases and J by 4 bases, leaving 9 bases between them. CDR3 length: 13 amino acids. The CDR3 sequence: CASREGSTGELFF. In DNA form, the CDR3 reads TGTGCCAGCAGGGAAGGCAGCACCGGGGAGCTGTTTTTT.